This entry is about one T cell receptor (beta chain). The antigen is undetermined. The sample's time point: newly diagnosed GD, antithyroid drugs for less than 3 months. Researchers made the TCR library from RNA that was extracted from PBMCs. Guidelines of the American Thyroid Association were used to diagnose Graves' disease. A roughly 10-milliliter sample of peripheral blood was drawn into EDTA tubes. The data were taken from a study of regulatory T cells in long-lasting Graves disease. Findings of the study overall: Peripheral blood was the sole material, not thyroid tissue.

The CDR3 has 15 amino acids. V was clipped by 7 bases and J by 4 bases, with 17 bases between them. The V gene's germline CDR1 is LNHDA and CDR2 SQIVND (reference sequence). Building of the TCR beta libraries involved iRepertoire HTBI primers and Arm-PCR of CDR3 regions. MiXCR was run by TCRdb on the multiplex PCR reads, yielding one entry per CDR3 protein. In the table there are some 500,000 distinct CDR3 sequences, approximately 13% of which are singletons. The same data also contributed to another study, on T cells in Graves' hyperthyroidism and ophthalmopathy. From that paper: Most clonotypes that expanded in the thyroid above 0.001 also showed up in blood.

The sample here was peripheral blood mononuclear cells (PBMCs), taken at new diagnosis, from a patient treated with antithyroid drugs. The genes are TRBV19 and TRBJ2-1, with D perhaps matching TRBD1 or TRBD2 (5 bases each). The sequence was collected from a man aged 25 to 45 with Graves disease. The CDR3 loop reads CASNSLGDAYNEQFF. The CDR3 nucleotides are TGTGCCAGTAATTCCTTGGGGGACGCGTACAATGAGCAGTTCTTC.